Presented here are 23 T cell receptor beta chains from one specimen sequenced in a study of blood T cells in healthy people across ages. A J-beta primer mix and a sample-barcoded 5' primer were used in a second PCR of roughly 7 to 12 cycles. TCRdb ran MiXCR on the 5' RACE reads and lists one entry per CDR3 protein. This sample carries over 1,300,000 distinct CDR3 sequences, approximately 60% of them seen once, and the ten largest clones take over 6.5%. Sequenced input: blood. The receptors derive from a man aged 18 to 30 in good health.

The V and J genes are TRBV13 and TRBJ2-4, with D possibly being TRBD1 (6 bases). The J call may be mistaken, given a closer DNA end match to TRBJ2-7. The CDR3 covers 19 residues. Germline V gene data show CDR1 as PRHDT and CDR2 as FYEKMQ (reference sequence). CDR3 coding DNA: TGTGCCAGTAGCGCAGTACCGGACACAGGGTACTTAAAGTACTACGAGCAGTACTTC. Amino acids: CASSAVPDTGYLKYYEQYF.

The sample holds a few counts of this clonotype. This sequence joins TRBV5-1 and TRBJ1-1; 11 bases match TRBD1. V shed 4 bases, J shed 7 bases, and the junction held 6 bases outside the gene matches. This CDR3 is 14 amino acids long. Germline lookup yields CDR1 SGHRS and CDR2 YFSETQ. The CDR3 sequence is CASSQMGQGVEAFF. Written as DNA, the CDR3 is TGCGCCAGCAGCCAAATGGGACAGGGGGTTGAAGCTTTCTTT. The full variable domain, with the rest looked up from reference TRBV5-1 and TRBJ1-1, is KAGVTQTPRYLIKTRGQQVTLSCSPISGHRSVSWYQQTPGQGLQFLFEYFSETQRNKGNFPGRFSGRQFSNSRSEMNVSTLELGDSALYLCASSQMGQGVEAFFGQGTRLTVV.

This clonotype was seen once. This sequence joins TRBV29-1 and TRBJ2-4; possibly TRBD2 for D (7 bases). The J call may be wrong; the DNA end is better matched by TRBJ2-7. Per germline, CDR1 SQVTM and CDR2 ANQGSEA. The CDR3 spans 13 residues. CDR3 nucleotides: TGCAGCGTTGAATTTCGGGGGGCTTACGAGCAGTACTTC. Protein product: CSVEFRGAYEQYF.

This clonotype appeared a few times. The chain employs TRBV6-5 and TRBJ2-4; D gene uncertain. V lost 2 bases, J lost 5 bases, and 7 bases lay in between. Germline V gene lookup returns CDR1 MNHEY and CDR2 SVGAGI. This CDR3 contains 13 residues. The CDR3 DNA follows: TGTGCCAGCAGTTACGGTGGGGAAAACATTCAGTACTTC. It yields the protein CASSYGGENIQYF.

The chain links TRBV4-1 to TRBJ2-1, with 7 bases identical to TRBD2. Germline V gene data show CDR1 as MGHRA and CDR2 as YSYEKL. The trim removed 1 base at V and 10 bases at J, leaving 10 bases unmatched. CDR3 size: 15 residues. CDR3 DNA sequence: TGCGCCAGCAGCCAAGTAGCGGGTGAGCTAGGGGAGCAGTTCTTC. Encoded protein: CASSQVAGELGEQFF.

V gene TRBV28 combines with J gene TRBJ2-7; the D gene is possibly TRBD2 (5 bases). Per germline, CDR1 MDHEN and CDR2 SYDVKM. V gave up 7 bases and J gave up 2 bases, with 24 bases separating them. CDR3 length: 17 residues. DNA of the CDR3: TGTGCCAGCACCCCCCCGGGAAGATACCCTAGCCCCTACGAGCAGTACTTC. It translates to CASTPPGRYPSPYEQYF.

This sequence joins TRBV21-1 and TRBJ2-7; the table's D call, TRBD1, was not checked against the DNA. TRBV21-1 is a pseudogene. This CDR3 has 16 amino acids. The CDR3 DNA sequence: TGTGCCAGCAGCAAAGGGGGCCGGGCGGATACCTACGAGCAGTACTTC. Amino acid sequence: CASSKGGRADTYEQYF.

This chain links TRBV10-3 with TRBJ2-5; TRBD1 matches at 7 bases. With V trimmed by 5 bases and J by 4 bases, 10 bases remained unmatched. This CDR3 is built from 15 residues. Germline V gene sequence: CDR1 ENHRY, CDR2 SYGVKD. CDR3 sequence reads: CAISSGTVERETQYF. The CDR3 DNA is TGTGCCATCAGTTCTGGGACAGTAGAGCGAGAGACCCAGTACTTC.

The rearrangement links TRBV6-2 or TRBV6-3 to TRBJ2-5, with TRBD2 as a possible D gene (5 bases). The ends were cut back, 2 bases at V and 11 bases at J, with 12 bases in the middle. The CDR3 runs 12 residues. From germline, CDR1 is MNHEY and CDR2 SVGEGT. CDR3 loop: CASSYGQEEQYF. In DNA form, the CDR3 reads TGTGCCAGCAGTTACGGGCAGGAGGAACAGTACTTC.

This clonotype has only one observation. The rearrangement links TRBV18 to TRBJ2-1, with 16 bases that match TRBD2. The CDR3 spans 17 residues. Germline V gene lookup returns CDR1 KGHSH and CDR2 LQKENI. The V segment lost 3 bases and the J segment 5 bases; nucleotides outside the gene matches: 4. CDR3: CASSPGLAGGRDNEQFF. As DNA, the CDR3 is TGTGCCAGCTCACCGGGACTAGCGGGAGGGCGGGACAATGAGCAGTTCTTC.

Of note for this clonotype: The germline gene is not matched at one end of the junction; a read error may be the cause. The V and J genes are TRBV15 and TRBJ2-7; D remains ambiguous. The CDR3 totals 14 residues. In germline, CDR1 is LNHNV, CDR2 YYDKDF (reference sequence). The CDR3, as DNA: TGTGTCACCAGCGCTTGGGCCAACTCCTACGAGCAGTACTTC. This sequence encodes CVTSAWANSYEQYF.

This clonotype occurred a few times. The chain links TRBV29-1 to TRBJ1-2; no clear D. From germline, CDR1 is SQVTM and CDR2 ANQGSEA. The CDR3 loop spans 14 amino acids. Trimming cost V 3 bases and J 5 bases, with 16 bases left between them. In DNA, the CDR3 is TGCAGCGTTGAGGCCGGGCCCGGAGGGTATGGCTACACCTTC. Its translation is CSVEAGPGGYGYTF.

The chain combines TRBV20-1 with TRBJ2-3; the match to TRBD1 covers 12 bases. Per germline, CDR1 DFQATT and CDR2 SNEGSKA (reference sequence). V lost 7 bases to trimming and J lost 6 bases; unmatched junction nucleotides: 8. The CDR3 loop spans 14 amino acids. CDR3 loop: CSGSGTGGRDTQYF. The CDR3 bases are TGCAGTGGCTCCGGGACAGGGGGCCGGGATACGCAGTATTTT.

CDR3 nucleotide sequence: TGCGCCAGCAGCTTTGGGACAGGGCCCAATGGCTACACCTTC. Residues: CASSFGTGPNGYTF. This chain connects TRBV5-1 to TRBJ1-2, with 9 bases that match TRBD1. Germline values: CDR1 SGHRS, CDR2 YFSETQ. This CDR3 is 14 amino acids long. V was pared by 2 bases and J by 6 bases, with 5 bases of the junction left unmatched.

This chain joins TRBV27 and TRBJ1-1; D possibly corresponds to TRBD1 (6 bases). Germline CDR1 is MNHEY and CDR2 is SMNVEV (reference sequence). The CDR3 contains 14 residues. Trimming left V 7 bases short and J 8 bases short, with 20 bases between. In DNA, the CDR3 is TGTGCCAGCAAGGCCCTGACAGGCAGGTTCGAAGCTTTCTTT. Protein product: CASKALTGRFEAFF.

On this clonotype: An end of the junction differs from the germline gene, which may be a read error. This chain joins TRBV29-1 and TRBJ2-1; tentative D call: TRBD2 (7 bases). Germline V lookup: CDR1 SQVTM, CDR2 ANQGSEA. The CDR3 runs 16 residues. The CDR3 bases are TGCAGCGTCGAAGGGGGGGATTTCGTCTCCTACAATGAGCAGTTCTTC. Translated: CSVEGGDFVSYNEQFF.

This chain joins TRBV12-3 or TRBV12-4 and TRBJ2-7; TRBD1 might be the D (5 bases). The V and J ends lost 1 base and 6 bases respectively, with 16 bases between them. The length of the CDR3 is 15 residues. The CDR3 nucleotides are TGTGCCAGCAGTTTAGATTCGACAGTTTCCGGCGAGCAGTACTTC. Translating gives CASSLDSTVSGEQYF.

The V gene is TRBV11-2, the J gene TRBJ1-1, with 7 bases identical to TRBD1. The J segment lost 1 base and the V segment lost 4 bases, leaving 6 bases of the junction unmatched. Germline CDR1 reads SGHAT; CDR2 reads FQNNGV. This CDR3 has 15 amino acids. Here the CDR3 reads CASSSGGGSNTEAFF. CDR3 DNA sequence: TGTGCCAGCAGCTCAGGGGGTGGATCGAACACTGAAGCTTTCTTT.

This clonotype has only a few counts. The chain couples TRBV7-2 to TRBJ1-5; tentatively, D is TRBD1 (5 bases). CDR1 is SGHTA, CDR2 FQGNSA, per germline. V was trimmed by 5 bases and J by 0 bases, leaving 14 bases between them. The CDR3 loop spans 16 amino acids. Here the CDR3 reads CASSKGHHYSNQPQHF. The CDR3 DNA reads TGTGCCAGCAGCAAAGGACACCATTATAGCAATCAGCCCCAGCATTTT.

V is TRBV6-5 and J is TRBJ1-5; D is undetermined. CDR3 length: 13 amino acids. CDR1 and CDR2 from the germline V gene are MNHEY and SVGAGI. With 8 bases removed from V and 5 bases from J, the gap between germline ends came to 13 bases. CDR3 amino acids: CASATGIHQPQHF. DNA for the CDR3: TGTGCCAGCGCAACGGGAATACATCAGCCCCAGCATTTT.

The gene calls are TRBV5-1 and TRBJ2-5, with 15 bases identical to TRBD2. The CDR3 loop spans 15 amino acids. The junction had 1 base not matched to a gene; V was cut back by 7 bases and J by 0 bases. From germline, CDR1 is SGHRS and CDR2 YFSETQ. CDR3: CASRTSGGDQETQYF. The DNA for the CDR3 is TGCGCCAGCCGGACTAGCGGGGGGGACCAAGAGACCCAGTACTTC.

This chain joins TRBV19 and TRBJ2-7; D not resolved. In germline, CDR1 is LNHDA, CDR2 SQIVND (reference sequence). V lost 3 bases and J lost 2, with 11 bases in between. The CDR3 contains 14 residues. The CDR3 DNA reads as TGTGCCAGTAGTATGCCGTTCGGACCCTACGAGCAGTACTTC. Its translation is CASSMPFGPYEQYF.

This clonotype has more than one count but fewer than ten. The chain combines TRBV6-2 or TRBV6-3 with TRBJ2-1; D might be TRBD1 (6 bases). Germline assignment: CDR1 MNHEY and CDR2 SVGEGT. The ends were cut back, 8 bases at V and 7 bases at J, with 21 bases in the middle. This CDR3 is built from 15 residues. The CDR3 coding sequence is TGTGCCAGCTCATCCGTTAGGCAGGGGCGTAATGAGCAGTTCTTC. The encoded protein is CASSSVRQGRNEQFF.